The rows below give T cell receptor beta chains drawn from one sample of a study of blood T cell repertoires in COVID-19. Profiled with immunoSEQ multiplex PCR; TCRdb holds only in-frame clones, not every one. The sample includes about 250,000 clones, 85% to 90% of them seen just once. The sequenced material came from PBMCs or T cells enriched from blood (not recorded which). The receptors here all came from a woman between 18 and 29 years old who had recovered from COVID-19. Both conserved end residues are part of each CDR3.

j_call,v_call,cdr3_aa
TRBJ1-2,TRBV30,CAWSWRIRQGPNTF
TRBJ2-1,TRBV11-2,CASSPRGTKQFF
TRBJ1-2,TRBV29-1,CSDSLYGYTF
TRBJ1-1,TRBV7-3,CASSLTGQGYTEAFF
TRBJ2-3,TRBV3-1/TRBV3-2,CASSHGLASGTDTQYF
TRBJ1-1,TRBV6-5,CASSWRRVNTEAFF
TRBJ2-6,TRBV28,CASSPYLPGGTSGANVLTF
TRBJ1-3,TRBV12-3/TRBV12-4,CASSLGRGNTIYF
TRBJ1-2,TRBV7-3,CASSPSREEGYTF
TRBJ1-2,TRBV6-2/TRBV6-3,CASSSLSGEYYGYTF